This TCR beta chain was identified during a study of blood T cells in healthy people across ages. General study results and limits: Unsorted PBMC material precluded a definitive naive versus antigen-experienced comparison. Fewer expanded clones and more diversity marked long-lived versus aged donors.

Through a sample-barcoded 5' primer and a J-beta primer mix, a second PCR was run for roughly 7 to 11 cycles. A tag from a template-switch adaptor with 12 random nucleotides marked each cDNA molecule. In TCRdb, the 5' RACE reads were re-called with MiXCR into one record per CDR3 protein. The data contain approximately 830,000 distinct CDR3 sequences, about 59% of them singletons. The V gene's germline CDR1 is DFQATT and CDR2 SNEGSKA (reference sequence). The CDR3 is 13 residues long. The V end lost 6 bases, the J end lost 3 bases, and 13 bases lay between the germline ends. With respect to this clonotype: The antigen is not known.

This clonotype originated in a man aged 30 to 45 in good health. The chain recombines TRBV20-1 with TRBJ2-3; D call uncertain. The source material was blood. CDR3 amino acids: CSAIEQITDTQYF. The DNA for the CDR3 is TGCAGTGCCATAGAACAGATTACAGATACGCAGTATTTT.